This T cell receptor beta chain originates from a study of blood T cell repertoires in COVID-19. Looking at the study overall: Acute and convalescent COVID-19 specimens originated in the United States, Italy and Spain. PBMCs, B-cell-depleted T cells, or T cells provided the cDNA or gDNA that made up the material.

There are 13 residues in the CDR3. Germline V CDR1 and CDR2: SNHLY, FYNNEI. Trimming took off 7 bases at V and 6 bases at J, with 12 bases between the two ends. In the study's own analysis: From reference gene primer amplification, estimates of nucleated cell counts were derived. The method was immunoSEQ multiplex PCR; TCRdb's version includes in-frame clones alone and lacks a portion of them. That table gives V, J and clone size, and the DNA gave D and trimming. The top ten clones hold 4% to 5.5% of a sample with about 440,000 clones, around 89% of them seen once. V and J are TRBV2 and TRBJ2-2; TRBD1 might be the D (5 bases). This sequence was found in a woman aged 25-40 years with acute or convalescent COVID-19. Material for sequencing was peripheral blood. Here the CDR3 reads CASKTELPGELFF. The CDR3 DNA sequence: TGTGCCAGCAAGACAGAACTGCCCGGGGAGCTGTTTTTT.